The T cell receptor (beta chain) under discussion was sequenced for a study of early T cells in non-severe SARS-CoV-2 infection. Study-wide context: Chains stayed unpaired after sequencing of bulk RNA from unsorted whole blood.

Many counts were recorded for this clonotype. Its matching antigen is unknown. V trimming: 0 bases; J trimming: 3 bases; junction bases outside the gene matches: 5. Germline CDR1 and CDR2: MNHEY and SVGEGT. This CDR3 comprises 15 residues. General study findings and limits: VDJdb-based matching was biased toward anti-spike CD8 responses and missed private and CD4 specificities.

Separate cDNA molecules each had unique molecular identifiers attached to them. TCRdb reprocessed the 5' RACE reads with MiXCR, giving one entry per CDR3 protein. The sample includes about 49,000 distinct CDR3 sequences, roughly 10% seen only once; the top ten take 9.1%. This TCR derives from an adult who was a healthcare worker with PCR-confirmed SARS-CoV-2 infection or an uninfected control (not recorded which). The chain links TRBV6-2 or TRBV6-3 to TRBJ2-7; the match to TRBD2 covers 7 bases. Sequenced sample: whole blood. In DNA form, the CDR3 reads TGTGCCAGCAGTTACTCTAGGCGGGAGCTCTACGAGCAGTACTTC. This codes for CASSYSRRELYEQYF.